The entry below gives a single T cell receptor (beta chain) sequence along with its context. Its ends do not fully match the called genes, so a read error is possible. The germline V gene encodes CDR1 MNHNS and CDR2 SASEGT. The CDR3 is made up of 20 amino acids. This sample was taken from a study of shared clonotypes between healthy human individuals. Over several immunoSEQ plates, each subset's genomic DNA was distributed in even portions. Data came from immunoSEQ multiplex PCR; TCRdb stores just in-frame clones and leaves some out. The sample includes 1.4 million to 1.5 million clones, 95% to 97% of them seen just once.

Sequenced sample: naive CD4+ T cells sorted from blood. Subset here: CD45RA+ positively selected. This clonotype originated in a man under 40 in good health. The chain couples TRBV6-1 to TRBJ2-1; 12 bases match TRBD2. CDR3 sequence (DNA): TGTGCCAGCAGTGGCTATATGCAGACTAGCGGGAGAGTCTCCCACAATGAGCAGTTCTTC. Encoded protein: CASSGYMQTSGRVSHNEQFF.